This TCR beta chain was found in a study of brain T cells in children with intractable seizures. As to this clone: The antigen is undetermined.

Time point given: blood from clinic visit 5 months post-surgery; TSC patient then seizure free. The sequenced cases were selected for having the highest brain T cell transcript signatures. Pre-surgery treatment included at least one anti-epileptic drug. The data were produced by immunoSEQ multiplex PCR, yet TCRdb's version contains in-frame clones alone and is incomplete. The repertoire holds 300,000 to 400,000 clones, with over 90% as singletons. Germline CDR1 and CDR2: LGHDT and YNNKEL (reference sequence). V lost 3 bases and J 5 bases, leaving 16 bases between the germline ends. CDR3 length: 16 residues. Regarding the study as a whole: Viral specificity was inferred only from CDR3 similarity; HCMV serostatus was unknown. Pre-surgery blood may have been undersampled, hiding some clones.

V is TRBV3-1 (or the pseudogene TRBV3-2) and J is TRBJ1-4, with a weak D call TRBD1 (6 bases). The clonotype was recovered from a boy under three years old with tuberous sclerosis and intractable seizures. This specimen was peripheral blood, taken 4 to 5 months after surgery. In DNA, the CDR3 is TGTGCCAGCAGCCAGGATCCCCAGGGGCGGAATGAAAAACTGTTTTTT. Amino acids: CASSQDPQGRNEKLFF.